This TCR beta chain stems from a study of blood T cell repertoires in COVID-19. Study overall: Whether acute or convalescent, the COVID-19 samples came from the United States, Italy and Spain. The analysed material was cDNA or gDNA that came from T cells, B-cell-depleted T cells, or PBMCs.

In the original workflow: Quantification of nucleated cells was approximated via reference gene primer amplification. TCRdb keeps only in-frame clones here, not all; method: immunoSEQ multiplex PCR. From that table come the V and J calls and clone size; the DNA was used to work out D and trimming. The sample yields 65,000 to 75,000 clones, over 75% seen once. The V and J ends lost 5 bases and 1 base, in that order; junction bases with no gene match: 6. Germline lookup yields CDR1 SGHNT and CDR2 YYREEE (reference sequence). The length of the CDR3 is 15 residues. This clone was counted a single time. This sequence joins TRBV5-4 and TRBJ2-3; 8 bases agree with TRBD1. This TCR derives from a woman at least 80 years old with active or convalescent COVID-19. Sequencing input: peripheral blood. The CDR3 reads CASSYQGARTDTQYF. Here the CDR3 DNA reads TGTGCCAGCAGTTACCAGGGGGCCCGCACAGATACGCAGTATTTT.